Listed below are T cell receptor beta chains from one sample, sequenced in a study of cytomegalovirus exposure and HLA in healthy donors. Sequencing was performed with immunoSEQ multiplex PCR; in TCRdb, only in-frame clones are kept and a portion is missing. This sample has about 160,000 clones, with approximately 88% found just once. The sample consisted of PBMCs. Receptor source: a young man in good health and CMV-seropositive. Each CDR3 is given with its conserved first and last residue. Each record gives: CDR3 DNA, CDR3 protein, D gene, V gene, clone size, J gene. D genes are given only for firm matches. A row's size may be missing; if present it is once, few, many or a size class.

CDR3nt: TGTGCCAGCATCCGAGGGGGCTCCTACGAGCAGTACTTC; CDR3aa: CASIRGGSYEQYF; d_gene: NA; v_gene: TRBV6-1; abundance: NA; j_gene: TRBJ2-7
CDR3nt: TGCGCCAGCAGCCAAGATTACTCTAGCGGGGGGACAGATACGCAGTATTTT; CDR3aa: CASSQDYSSGGTDTQYF; d_gene: TRBD2; v_gene: TRBV4-1; abundance: once; j_gene: TRBJ2-3
CDR3nt: TGTGCCAGCAGCCTAGCGGGGGGGGTGGAGACCCAGTACTTC; CDR3aa: CASSLAGGVETQYF; d_gene: TRBD2; v_gene: TRBV2; abundance: NA; j_gene: TRBJ2-5
CDR3nt: TGTGCCAGCAGAAGCGGTTCCACTAGCACAGATACGCAGTATTTT; CDR3aa: CASRSGSTSTDTQYF; d_gene: NA; v_gene: TRBV28; abundance: NA; j_gene: TRBJ2-3
CDR3nt: TGTGCCAGCAGCGTAGGGCCTAGCGGTAACTCCTACAATGAGCAGTTCTTC; CDR3aa: CASSVGPSGNSYNEQFF; d_gene: TRBD2; v_gene: TRBV9; abundance: NA; j_gene: TRBJ2-1
CDR3nt: TGTGCCAGCATCCCGCTGACTAGCGGGCCCTACGAGCAGTACTTC; CDR3aa: CASIPLTSGPYEQYF; d_gene: TRBD2; v_gene: TRBV28; abundance: NA; j_gene: TRBJ2-7
CDR3nt: TGTGCCAGCAGCTTATCCGGCGGGGGGGAGGGACCCTATGGCTACACCTTC; CDR3aa: CASSLSGGGEGPYGYTF; d_gene: NA; v_gene: TRBV7-2; abundance: once; j_gene: TRBJ1-2
CDR3nt: TGTGCCAGCAGCCATGAACTAGCGGGAGGGTTCAATGAGCAGTTCTTC; CDR3aa: CASSHELAGGFNEQFF; d_gene: TRBD2; v_gene: TRBV14; abundance: once; j_gene: TRBJ2-1
CDR3nt: TGTGCCAGCACTCCCGCGGGCCGGGGTGACTACGAGCAGTACTTC; CDR3aa: CASTPAGRGDYEQYF; d_gene: NA; v_gene: TRBV6-5; abundance: NA; j_gene: TRBJ2-7
CDR3nt: TGTGCCAGCTCACCTTCCCGACAGGTCGGGGAGACCCAGTACTTC; CDR3aa: CASSPSRQVGETQYF; d_gene: NA; v_gene: TRBV18; abundance: NA; j_gene: TRBJ2-5
CDR3nt: TGTGCCAGCAGTTTGTACAGGACCCCCTACAATGAGCAGTTCTTC; CDR3aa: CASSLYRTPYNEQFF; d_gene: NA; v_gene: TRBV27; abundance: NA; j_gene: TRBJ2-1
CDR3nt: TGTGCCAGCAGTTACGATGAAAGCGGGTACGAGCAGTACTTC; CDR3aa: CASSYDESGYEQYF; d_gene: NA; v_gene: TRBV6-5; abundance: NA; j_gene: TRBJ2-7
CDR3nt: TGTGCCAGCAGCGTAGAGCCGGGGGGAGCGGGAAATAATGAGCAGTTCTTC; CDR3aa: CASSVEPGGAGNNEQFF; d_gene: TRBD2; v_gene: TRBV9; abundance: NA; j_gene: TRBJ2-1
CDR3nt: TGTGCCAGCTCCCCTGGAAGGGGCTCTGGCTACACCTTC; CDR3aa: CASSPGRGSGYTF; d_gene: NA; v_gene: TRBV18; abundance: NA; j_gene: TRBJ1-2
CDR3nt: TGTGCCAGCAGGGACGACAGGACCTCCTACGAGCAGTACTTC; CDR3aa: CASRDDRTSYEQYF; d_gene: NA; v_gene: TRBV6-5; abundance: NA; j_gene: TRBJ2-7